A selection of T cell receptor beta chains follows, all from one sample in a study of T-cell reconstitution after alpha-beta-depleted transplantation in children. MiXCR, run by TCRdb on the PCR reads, gives a single entry per CDR3 protein. The sample lists 610,000 or so distinct CDR3 sequences, about a quarter occurring once. The sequencing used PBMCs, collected before TCRalphabeta/CD19-depleted stem cell transplant. These TCRs come from a boy in the first two years of life with Wiskott-Aldrich syndrome, due to receive a stem cell transplant. CDR3s include the opening cysteine and the closing phenylalanine or tryptophan. The order of the fields is V gene, J gene, CDR3 length, CDR3 protein.

>TRBV5-1|TRBJ2-1|15
CASSPDRGLDNEQFF
>TRBV20-1|TRBJ1-5|17
CSASFSVDRVGNQPQHF
>TRBV9|TRBJ2-5|13
CASSIAGEGTQYF
>TRBV6-5|TRBJ1-2|12
CASSYGRYGYTF
>TRBV7-2|TRBJ1-2|14
CASSLEGHRGGYTF
>TRBV27|TRBJ2-1|14
CASSPREGRNEQFF
>TRBV19|TRBJ2-1|16
CASRAIAGTPNNEQFF
>TRBV7-9|TRBJ2-7|13
CAVPRGDAYEQYF
>TRBV28|TRBJ1-5|14
CASKRQISNQPQHF
>TRBV12-3/TRBV12-4|TRBJ2-1|16
CASSTQSGKVYNEQFF
>TRBV27|TRBJ1-2|15
CASSSERSLNYGYTF
>TRBV10-3|TRBJ2-7|13
CAISEVAGAEQYF
>TRBV5-1|TRBJ1-5|18
CASSFRGERQGNNQPQHF
>TRBV4-1|TRBJ2-5|15
CASSQEGNRPETQYF
>TRBV10-3|TRBJ2-7|12
CAISTTGAEQYF
>TRBV20-1|TRBJ2-5|13
CSAIETGMETQYF